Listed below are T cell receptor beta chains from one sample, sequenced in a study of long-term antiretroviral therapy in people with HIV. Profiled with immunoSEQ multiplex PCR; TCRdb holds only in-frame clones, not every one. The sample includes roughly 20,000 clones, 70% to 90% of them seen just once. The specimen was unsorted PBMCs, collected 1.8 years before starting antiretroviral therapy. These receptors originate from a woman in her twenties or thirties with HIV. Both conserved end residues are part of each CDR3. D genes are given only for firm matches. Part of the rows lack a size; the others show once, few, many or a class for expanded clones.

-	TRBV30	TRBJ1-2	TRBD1	TGTGCCTGGAGTGACAGGGGTGGCTACACCTTC	CAWSDRGGYTF
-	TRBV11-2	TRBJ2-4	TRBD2	TGTGCCAGCAGCCCAAGGCGGAGCGGGGGGACGAGAGACAAAAACATTCAGTACTTC	CASSPRRSGGTRDKNIQYF
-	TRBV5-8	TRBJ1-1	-	TGTGCCAGCAGCTTGGCTTGGGGGGCGCGCACTGAAGCTTTCTTT	CASSLAWGARTEAFF
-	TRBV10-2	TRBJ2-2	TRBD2	TGCGCCAGCACTAGCGGGATCACCGGGGAGCTGTTTTTT	CASTSGITGELFF
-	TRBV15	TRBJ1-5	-	TGTGCCACCAGCAGAGATAATCAGCCCCAGCATTTT	CATSRDNQPQHF
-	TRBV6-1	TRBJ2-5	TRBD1	TGTGCCAGCAGTGAAAGGGGACAGGGGGCCGGTGAGACCCAGTACTTC	CASSERGQGAGETQYF
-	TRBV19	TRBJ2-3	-	TGTGCCAGTGTGGGCGGCCCACCTAGCACAGATACGCAGTATTTT	CASVGGPPSTDTQYF
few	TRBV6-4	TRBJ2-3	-	TGTGCCAGCAGTGACTCGACCGGCACAGATACGCAGTATTTT	CASSDSTGTDTQYF
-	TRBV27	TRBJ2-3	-	TGTGCCAGCAGTTCTTTAGTAGATACGCAGTATTTT	CASSSLVDTQYF
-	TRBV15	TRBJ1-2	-	TGTGCCACCAGCAGAGGGGAAGGGGACGGCTACACCTTC	CATSRGEGDGYTF
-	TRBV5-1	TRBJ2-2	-	TGCGCCAGCAGCTTGGTCTCCGGGACGCAGGGGAACGGGGAGCTGTTTTTT	CASSLVSGTQGNGELFF
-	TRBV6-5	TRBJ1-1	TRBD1	TGTGCCAGCAGTTTCGGACAGGGTGTATCGGGAACTGAAGCTTTCTTT	CASSFGQGVSGTEAFF
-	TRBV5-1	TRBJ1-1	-	TGCGCCAGCAGCTTGGAAGAGAAAGCGACTGAAGCTTTCTTT	CASSLEEKATEAFF
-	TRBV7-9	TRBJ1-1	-	TGTGCCAGCAGCTTAACAGGGATGAACACTGAAGCTTTCTTT	CASSLTGMNTEAFF
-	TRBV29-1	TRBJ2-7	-	TGCAGCGTGACTTTGAGCTTCGAGCAGTACTTC	CSVTLSFEQYF
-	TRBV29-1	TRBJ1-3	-	TGCAGCGTTTCAGACTCTGGAAACACCATATATTTT	CSVSDSGNTIYF
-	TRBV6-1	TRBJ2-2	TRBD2	TGTGCCAGCAGCCCCGGGACTATGAACACCGGGGAGCTGTTTTTT	CASSPGTMNTGELFF
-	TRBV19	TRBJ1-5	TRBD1	TGTGCCAGTAGTTTGATACCGGGACAGGGTCAGCCCCAGCATTTT	CASSLIPGQGQPQHF
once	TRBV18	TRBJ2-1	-	TGTGCCAGCTCACCAGGGGTGGCTGAGCAGTTCTTC	CASSPGVAEQFF
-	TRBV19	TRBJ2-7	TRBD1	TGTGCCAGTAGTAAATCAGGGGGATTTTACTACGAGCAGTACTTC	CASSKSGGFYYEQYF
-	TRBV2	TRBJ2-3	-	TGTGCCAGCACATGGACTACGGGAGATACGCAGTATTTT	CASTWTTGDTQYF
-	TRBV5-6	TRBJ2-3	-	TGTGCCAGCAGTCCGCGTGGTATAGCCACAGATACGCAGTATTTT	CASSPRGIATDTQYF
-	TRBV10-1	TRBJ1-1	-	TGCGCCAGCAGTCCCATAAAGGACTTCCCGAACACTGAAGCTTTCTTT	CASSPIKDFPNTEAFF
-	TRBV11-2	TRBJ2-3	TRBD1	TGTGCCAGCAGCCTCAATCCTTATGACAGGGTAGGAAACACAGATACGCAGTATTTT	CASSLNPYDRVGNTDTQYF
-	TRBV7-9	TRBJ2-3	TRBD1	TGTGCCAGCAGCTCGGGGGACAGGGGTAGGAATACGCAGTATTTT	CASSSGDRGRNTQYF
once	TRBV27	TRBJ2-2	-	TGTGCCAGCCGCCTCGGACTACTGACCGGGGAGCTGTTTTTT	CASRLGLLTGELFF
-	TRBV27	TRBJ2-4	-	TGTGCCAGCAGTTTACGGCAGCCCGTTGCCAAAAACATTCAGTACTTC	CASSLRQPVAKNIQYF
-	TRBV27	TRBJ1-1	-	TGTGCCAGCAGTCCATATTTGAACACTGAAGCTTTCTTT	CASSPYLNTEAFF
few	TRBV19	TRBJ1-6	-	TGTGCCAGTAGTATTGGGGTTGGATCACCCCTCCACTTT	CASSIGVGSPLHF
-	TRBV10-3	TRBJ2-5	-	TGTGCCATCAGTGAGGCCCCAAGGGCGACCCAGTACTTC	CAISEAPRATQYF
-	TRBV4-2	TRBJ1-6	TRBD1	TGTGCCAGCAGCCGCGCGGGGCAGGGGGGGGGACCCCTCCACTTT	CASSRAGQGGGPLHF
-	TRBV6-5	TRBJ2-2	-	TGTGCCAGCAGGCGGGGGAACACCGGGGAGCTGTTTTTT	CASRRGNTGELFF
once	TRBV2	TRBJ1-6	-	TGTGCCAGCAGTCCGACAGACTATAATTCACCCCTCCACTTT	CASSPTDYNSPLHF
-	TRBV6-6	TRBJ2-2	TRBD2	TGTGCCAGCAGTCCGGGACTAGCGACCGGGGAGCTGTTTTTT	CASSPGLATGELFF
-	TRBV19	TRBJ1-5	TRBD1	TGTGCCAGTAGTACTTGGACAGGGGGCCAACCCCAGCATTTT	CASSTWTGGQPQHF
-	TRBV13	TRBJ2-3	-	TGTGCCAGCAGCCCTCGGGACGGATTAACAGATACGCAGTATTTT	CASSPRDGLTDTQYF
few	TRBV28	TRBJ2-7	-	TGTGCCAGCACCCCCACCGATCGGACGGTCTCCTACGAGCAGTACTTC	CASTPTDRTVSYEQYF
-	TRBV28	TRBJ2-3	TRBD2	TGTGCCAGCAGTTTGGGGCTAGCGGGGTGGGATACGCAGTATTTT	CASSLGLAGWDTQYF
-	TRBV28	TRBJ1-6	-	TGTGCCAGCAGTTCTGGGGGTTATAATTCACCCCTCCACTTT	CASSSGGYNSPLHF
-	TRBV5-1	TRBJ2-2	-	TGCGCCAGCAGGACAGGCAACACCGGGGAGCTGTTTTTT	CASRTGNTGELFF
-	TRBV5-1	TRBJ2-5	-	TGCGCCAGCAGCGACGGGACCGGGGCAAACCAGTACTTC	CASSDGTGANQYF
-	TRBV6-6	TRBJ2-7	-	TGTGCCAGCAGTTATTTCGGCGGGGACTACGAGCAGTACTTC	CASSYFGGDYEQYF
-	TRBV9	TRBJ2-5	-	TGTGCCAGCAGCGTAGGGCAGGCTTATGAGACCCAGTACTTC	CASSVGQAYETQYF
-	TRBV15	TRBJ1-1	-	TGTGCCACCAGCAGTAACCAACAGGGTTGGCCTGAAGCTTTCTTT	CATSSNQQGWPEAFF
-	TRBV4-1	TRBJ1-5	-	TGCGCCAGCAGCCAAGAGGCGGACAGTCCCCAGCATTTT	CASSQEADSPQHF
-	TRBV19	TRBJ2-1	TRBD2	TGTGCCAGTAGGCCAGCGGGGAAAGACAATGAGCAGTTCTTC	CASRPAGKDNEQFF
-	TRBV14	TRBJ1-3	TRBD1	TGTGCCAGCAGCCAAGTACAGGGGGCAGGTGCTGGAAACACCATATATTTT	CASSQVQGAGAGNTIYF
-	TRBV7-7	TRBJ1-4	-	TGTGCCAGCAGCCCTGGTGGTATGGGAGGTGAAAAACTGTTTTTT	CASSPGGMGGEKLFF
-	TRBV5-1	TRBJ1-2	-	TGCGCCAGCAGCTTGGCGGGACTGGTTGTGGGCTACACCTTC	CASSLAGLVVGYTF
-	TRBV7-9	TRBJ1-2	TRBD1	TGTGCCAGCAGCTTACAGGGACAGGTCAACTATGGCTACACCTTC	CASSLQGQVNYGYTF
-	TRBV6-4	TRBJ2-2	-	TGTGCCAGCAGTGACTCGGCCTTGGGGGACACCGGGGAGCTGTTTTTT	CASSDSALGDTGELFF
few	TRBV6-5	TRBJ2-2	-	TGTGCCAGCAGTTCCTGGAGCGGGCCGGCCGGGGAGCTGTTTTTT	CASSSWSGPAGELFF
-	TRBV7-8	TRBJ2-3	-	TGTGCCAGCAGCGCTCTACCGGGCAACACAGATACGCAGTATTTT	CASSALPGNTDTQYF
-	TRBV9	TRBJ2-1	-	TGTGCCAGCAGCGCTATCAGGGTAGCAAATGAGCAGTTCTTC	CASSAIRVANEQFF
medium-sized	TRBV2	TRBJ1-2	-	TGTGCCAGCAGGGGAAGTGAGTCCTATGGCTACACCTTC	CASRGSESYGYTF
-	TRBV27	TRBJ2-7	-	TGTGCCAGCAGTTTATCTGGGTCTTCAGGGGTCTCCTACGAGCAGTACTTC	CASSLSGSSGVSYEQYF
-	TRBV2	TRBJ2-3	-	TGTGCCAGCTCCAGAAACGGGGGAGATACGCAGTATTTT	CASSRNGGDTQYF